The following is a TCR beta chain sequence with its context. The antigen is unknown. V was cut by 5 bases and J by 8 bases, with 6 bases left in between. The CDR3 consists of 11 residues. CDR1 is KGHDR, CDR2 SFDVKD, per germline. These data belong to a study of T cell responses to AZD1222 COVID-19 vaccine. The assay was immunoSEQ multiplex PCR, and TCRdb's table has in-frame clones only and misses some. Here the sample spans around 130,000 clones, roughly 88% being singletons. Study conclusions and caveats: Unmutated variant regions are reportedly the target of nearly half of TCRs that are spike-specific. Spike-specific TCR breadth and depth rose after two AZD1222 doses. It should be noted that donors were predominantly white British and more often female, and clonal diversity was possibly underestimated.

The sequence came from an adult in good health. The source was peripheral blood, collected on day 0 of AZD1222 vaccination. The gene calls are TRBV24-1 and TRBJ2-1, with D hard to call. CDR3 amino acids: CATSVRDEQFF. In DNA form, the CDR3 reads TGTGCCACCAGTGTACGGGATGAGCAGTTCTTC.